One sample yielded the 23 T cell receptor beta chains listed below, sequenced in a study of blood T cell repertoires in COVID-19. Clones were sequenced by immunoSEQ multiplex PCR, and TCRdb holds only the in-frame ones, with some missing. The sample includes about half a million clones, 75% to 90% seen only once; the top ten take approximately 8.3%. Sequences were obtained from PBMCs or T cells enriched from blood (not recorded which). The receptor set was obtained from a woman aged 60 to 75 who had recovered from COVID-19.

This clone was counted only a few times. The genes are TRBV2 and TRBJ1-4; 10 nucleotides match TRBD1. The length of the CDR3 is 12 residues. CDR1 is SNHLY and CDR2 is FYNNEI in the germline V gene. The V gene end was trimmed by 6 bases and the J gene end by 8 bases; junction bases not matched to a gene: 0. In nucleotides, the CDR3 is TGTGCCAGCAGGGGACAGGGGGAAAAACTGTTTTTT. It yields the protein CASRGQGEKLFF. The full variable domain, in which reference TRBV2 and TRBJ1-4 provide the parts outside the CDR3, is EPEVTQTPSHQVTQMGQEVILRCVPISNHLYFYWYRQILGQKVEFLVSFYNNEISEKSEIFDDQFSVERPDGSNFTLKIRSTKLEDSAMYFCASRGQGEKLFFGSGTQLSVL.

V and J are TRBV19 and TRBJ1-3; D perhaps matches TRBD1 (6 bases). The germline gives CDR1 LNHDA, CDR2 SQIVND (reference sequence). CDR3 size: 17 residues. Trimming pared 4 bases from V and 0 bases from J, leaving 16 bases between. The CDR3 bases are TGTGCCAGTAGTACCCCCGGACAGTTCAGCTCTGGAAACACCATATATTTT. Its translation: CASSTPGQFSSGNTIYF.

The J gene is TRBJ2-1, the V gene TRBV5-1, with 9 bases matching TRBD2. Germline-derived CDR1 and CDR2 are SGHRS and YFSETQ. The CDR3 is made up of 15 amino acids. The V and J ends lost 2 bases and 6 bases, in that order; junction bases with no gene match: 6. CDR3 region: CASSFLAGSGNEQFF. The CDR3 nucleotides read TGCGCCAGCAGCTTCCTAGCGGGGAGCGGCAATGAGCAGTTCTTC.

The chain links TRBV28 to TRBJ2-3; 10 positions agree with TRBD2. Germline V CDR1 and CDR2: MDHEN, SYDVKM. There are 16 residues in the CDR3. V lost 6 bases, J lost 2 bases, and 8 bases stayed unmatched. Written as DNA, the CDR3 is TGTGCCAGCAGGCTCGGACTAGCGGTGATCACAGATACGCAGTATTTT. It specifies CASRLGLAVITDTQYF.

A note on this clone: The same CDR3 also results from other DNA sequences found in this sample. The V gene is TRBV6-1, the J gene TRBJ1-5; TRBD1 agrees at 7 bases. Germline assignment: CDR1 MNHNS and CDR2 SASEGT. V lost 0 bases, J lost 4 bases, and 3 bases stayed unmatched. CDR3 length: 15 amino acids. The CDR3 loop is CASSEATGINQPQHF. In DNA form, the CDR3 reads TGTGCCAGCAGTGAAGCGACAGGGATAAATCAGCCCCAGCATTTT.

The V call is TRBV5-1, the J call TRBJ2-4; 7 positions match TRBD2. CDR1 and CDR2 (germline): SGHRS, YFSETQ. There are 18 residues in the CDR3. Unmatched junction bases numbered 19, after V lost 4 bases and J lost 6 bases. The CDR3 DNA reads TGCGCCAGCAGCCTCTTGGCGCTAGCGGCCCCAGGGAGAAACATTCAGTACTTC. Amino acids: CASSLLALAAPGRNIQYF.

This chain joins TRBV24-1 and TRBJ2-2, with 8 bases matching TRBD1. Germline values: CDR1 KGHDR, CDR2 SFDVKD. The CDR3 loop spans 17 amino acids. J gave up 6 bases and V 4 bases, and 12 bases lay outside the gene matches. The CDR3 DNA sequence: TGTGCCACCAGTGACCGACAGGGGCAAACAGGCCCCGGGGAGCTGTTTTTT. It is translated as CATSDRQGQTGPGELFF.

The V and J genes are TRBV7-6 and TRBJ2-7; D might be TRBD2 (6 bases). The CDR3 runs to 15 residues. Trimming shortened V by 2 bases and J by 7 bases, and 18 bases separated the two germline ends. Germline CDR1 SGHVS, CDR2 FNYEAQ. CDR3: CASSLMLARVGEQYF. The CDR3 nucleotides read TGTGCCAGCAGCTTAATGCTAGCGCGGGTGGGTGAGCAGTACTTC.

This rearrangement joins TRBV2 to TRBJ2-2; no definite D call. The CDR3 loop spans 12 amino acids. The V gene's germline CDR1 is SNHLY and CDR2 FYNNEI. V dropped 7 bases and J dropped 4 bases, with 7 bases sitting between them. The CDR3 DNA reads as TGTGCCAGCACCCTTATCACCGGGGAGCTGTTTTTT. As protein: CASTLITGELFF.

The chain recombines TRBV6-2 or TRBV6-3 with TRBJ2-1; tentative D call: TRBD2 (6 bases). This CDR3 spans 16 amino acids. Looked up from germline, CDR1 is MNHEY and CDR2 is SVGEGT. Trimming took 5 bases from V and 1 from J, leaving 15 bases between them. The CDR3 sequence: CASSGVSGPSYNEQFF. The CDR3 DNA reads as TGTGCCAGCAGTGGGGTTAGCGGACCGTCCTACAATGAGCAGTTCTTC.

The V and J genes are TRBV7-2 and TRBJ1-1; D might be TRBD1 (5 bases). The V and J ends lost 6 bases and 1 base respectively, with 15 bases between them. Germline lookup yields CDR1 SGHTA and CDR2 FQGNSA. The length of the CDR3 is 15 residues. DNA of the CDR3: TGTGCCAGCAGTCAACGACAGATCCCGAACACTGAAGCTTTCTTT. Translating gives CASSQRQIPNTEAFF.

This clone was counted once. The gene calls are TRBV18 and TRBJ1-5; D is perhaps TRBD1 (5 bases). The germline V gene has CDR1 KGHSH and CDR2 LQKENI. There are 16 residues in the CDR3. V lost 0 bases, J lost 2 bases, and 11 bases lay in between. The DNA of the CDR3 is TGTGCCAGCTCACCACCGAGTCAGGGCGGCAATCAGCCCCAGCATTTT. Encoded protein: CASSPPSQGGNQPQHF.

The chain carries TRBV19 and TRBJ2-3; 8 positions agree with TRBD2. The CDR3 contains 13 residues. Germline V gives CDR1 LNHDA, CDR2 SQIVND (reference sequence). Unmatched junction bases numbered 8, after V lost 9 bases and J lost 6 bases. The CDR3 protein is CASRSGGIDTQYF. The DNA for the CDR3 is TGTGCCAGCCGAAGCGGGGGTATCGATACGCAGTATTTT. Together with reference TRBV19 and TRBJ2-3, the CDR3 gives the full variable domain: DGGITQSPKYLFRKEGQNVTLSCEQNLNHDAMYWYRQDPGQGLRLIYYSQIVNDFQKGDIAEGYSVSREKKESFPLTVTSAQKNPTAFYLCASRSGGIDTQYFGPGTRLTVL.

The table lists this clone with a count of one. V and J are TRBV7-9 and TRBJ2-1; 7 positions agree with TRBD1. The CDR3 sequence is 15 residues long. Germline values: CDR1 SEHNR, CDR2 FQNEAQ (reference sequence). V dropped 7 bases and J dropped 7; count of bases not matched to a gene: 13. The CDR3 DNA follows: TGTGCCAGCATCATGACAGGGCCTCTTGGAAATGAGCAGTTCTTC. The encoded protein is CASIMTGPLGNEQFF.

The chain links TRBV2 to TRBJ1-5, with D perhaps TRBD1 (6 bases). This CDR3 is built from 15 residues. Germline V CDR1 and CDR2: SNHLY, FYNNEI. Between the trimmed V and J ends, which lost 4 bases and 2 bases, there was a span of 12 bases. The CDR3 spells CASSAQGIGNQPQHF. The CDR3 coding sequence is TGTGCCAGCAGTGCACAGGGAATTGGCAATCAGCCCCAGCATTTT.

The genes are TRBV28 and TRBJ2-1; 8 bases line up with TRBD1. The length of the CDR3 is 16 residues. The V gene end was trimmed by 5 bases and the J gene end by 3 bases; junction bases not matched to a gene: 9. Germline lookup yields CDR1 MDHEN and CDR2 SYDVKM. The DNA for the CDR3 is TGTGCCAGCAGTCCCGCCGGGACAGGTTTCTACAATGAGCAGTTCTTC. Translation: CASSPAGTGFYNEQFF.

This chain connects TRBV3-1 (or the pseudogene TRBV3-2) to TRBJ1-1, with D uncertain. In germline, CDR1 is LGHDT, CDR2 YNNKEL (reference sequence). The V end was cut by 0 bases, the J end by 1 base, with 6 bases between. The CDR3 is 14 amino acids. Written as DNA, the CDR3 is TGTGCCAGCAGCCAAGATGGAGGGAACACTGAAGCTTTCTTT. Amino acids: CASSQDGGNTEAFF.

This clone was counted between two and nine times. The same CDR3 can be traced to other DNA sequences in this sample. The chain recombines TRBV24-1 with TRBJ1-1; TRBD1 matches 9 bases. Germline assignment: CDR1 KGHDR and CDR2 SFDVKD. V shed 2 bases and J 3 bases; nucleotides not matched to a gene: 3. This CDR3 spans 15 amino acids. The CDR3 is CATSDSGQGDTEAFF. For the CDR3, the DNA is TGTGCCACCAGTGATTCGGGACAGGGTGACACTGAAGCTTTCTTT.

The chain has TRBV6-5 and TRBJ2-1; TRBD2 agrees at 7 bases. The CDR3 consists of 14 residues. V lost 3 bases and J lost 7; bases outside the gene matches: 6. The germline V gene has CDR1 MNHEY and CDR2 SVGAGI. The CDR3 coding sequence is TGTGCCAGCAGTTATGGCGGGGGAGAAAATGAGCAGTTCTTC. Amino acid sequence: CASSYGGGENEQFF.

As to this clone: One end of the junction fails to match germline, which may point to a read error. The sample contains more than one DNA sequence encoding this CDR3. The chain employs TRBV5-1 and TRBJ2-2; TRBD1 might be the D (6 bases). Germline CDR1 reads SGHRS; CDR2 reads YFSETQ. The CDR3 extends over 14 amino acids. The CDR3 reads CASSLDSNTGELFF. Here the CDR3 DNA reads TGCGCCAGCAGTTTGGACAGTAACACCGGGGAGCTGTTTTTT.

This clone was recorded a few times. The chain links TRBV24-1 to TRBJ1-2; D may be TRBD1 (5 bases). The V and J ends lost 4 bases and 8 bases respectively, with 10 bases between them. Germline lookup yields CDR1 KGHDR and CDR2 SFDVKD. The CDR3 spans 12 residues. The CDR3 DNA is TGTGCCACCAGTGACGCAGGGTTAGGCTACACCTTC. Amino acid sequence: CATSDAGLGYTF.

The chain links TRBV18 to TRBJ1-2, with D perhaps matching TRBD1 (6 bases). Looked up from germline, CDR1 is KGHSH and CDR2 is LQKENI. This CDR3 region has 15 residues. V was shortened by 3 bases and J by 5 bases, with 16 bases between the two germline ends. The CDR3 loop is CASSPETGTSYGYTF. The CDR3 nucleotides are TGTGCCAGCTCACCTGAGACAGGAACCTCTTATGGCTACACCTTC.

The chain recombines TRBV4-1 with TRBJ1-2, with D perhaps matching TRBD1 (5 bases). Germline CDR1 MGHRA, CDR2 YSYEKL. Between the trimmed V and J ends, which lost 0 bases and 3 bases, there was a span of 11 bases. The CDR3 covers 15 residues. Here the CDR3 DNA reads TGCGCCAGCAGCCAAGACTCAGGGTTGGACTATGGCTACACCTTC. Residues: CASSQDSGLDYGYTF.